A selection of T cell receptor beta chains follows, all from one sample in a study of shared clonotypes between healthy human individuals. Data came from immunoSEQ multiplex PCR; TCRdb stores just in-frame clones and leaves some out. The sample lists roughly 500,000 clones, over 75% occurring once. What was sequenced was PBMCs. The source of these receptors is a woman aged 35 to 49 in good health. Some clones in this sample may be carry-over from other donors' samples. CDR3s leave out the opening cysteine and the closing phenylalanine or tryptophan. D genes are given only for firm matches. Size is omitted from some rows. Given values are once, few, many or a class for expanded clones.

CDR3 length: 11
D gene: -
V gene: TRBV7-2
clone size: -
J gene: TRBJ2-3
CDR3 protein: ASSPDRRDTQY

CDR3 length: 13
D gene: -
V gene: TRBV28
clone size: -
J gene: TRBJ1-1
CDR3 protein: ASTYNRWANTEAF

CDR3 length: 13
D gene: -
V gene: TRBV11-2
clone size: -
J gene: TRBJ1-4
CDR3 protein: ASSPETASNEKLF

CDR3 length: 17
D gene: TRBD1
V gene: TRBV5-4
clone size: -
J gene: TRBJ2-6
CDR3 protein: ASSLFSTGMSSGANVLT

CDR3 length: 12
D gene: -
V gene: TRBV9
clone size: -
J gene: TRBJ2-7
CDR3 protein: ASSVGIGPREQY

CDR3 length: 11
D gene: -
V gene: TRBV15
clone size: few
J gene: TRBJ2-7
CDR3 protein: ATSRDRRDEQY

CDR3 length: 14
D gene: TRBD1
V gene: TRBV2
clone size: many
J gene: TRBJ1-1
CDR3 protein: ASSGTGFFVSTEAF

CDR3 length: 14
D gene: -
V gene: TRBV28
clone size: once
J gene: TRBJ2-3
CDR3 protein: ASTPRRSSSTDTQY

CDR3 length: 12
D gene: -
V gene: TRBV10-3
clone size: many
J gene: TRBJ2-7
CDR3 protein: AISESSRYYEQY

CDR3 length: 13
D gene: TRBD2
V gene: TRBV19
clone size: -
J gene: TRBJ2-7
CDR3 protein: ASSIQKTSVYEQY

CDR3 length: 12
D gene: -
V gene: TRBV28
clone size: -
J gene: TRBJ1-2
CDR3 protein: ASSPGNALGGYT

CDR3 length: 13
D gene: -
V gene: TRBV11-2
clone size: many
J gene: TRBJ2-3
CDR3 protein: ASSQGGRAGDTQY

CDR3 length: 13
D gene: TRBD1
V gene: TRBV5-4
clone size: once
J gene: TRBJ2-5
CDR3 protein: ASSLGQGYQETQY

CDR3 length: 6
D gene: -
V gene: TRBV10-1
clone size: once
J gene: TRBJ1-1
CDR3 protein: ASSGGF

CDR3 length: 12
D gene: TRBD2
V gene: TRBV4-2
clone size: many
J gene: TRBJ2-3
CDR3 protein: ASKLAGDTDTQY

CDR3 length: 13
D gene: -
V gene: TRBV7-2
clone size: -
J gene: TRBJ2-2
CDR3 protein: ASSPGSVITGELF

CDR3 length: 9
D gene: TRBD1
V gene: TRBV29-1
clone size: -
J gene: TRBJ1-1
CDR3 protein: SAEGQGQAF

CDR3 length: 14
D gene: TRBD2
V gene: TRBV5-1
clone size: -
J gene: TRBJ2-3
CDR3 protein: ASSLETSGSTDTQY

CDR3 length: 11
D gene: -
V gene: TRBV29-1
clone size: -
J gene: TRBJ2-7
CDR3 protein: SVVSRFEREQY

CDR3 length: 13
D gene: -
V gene: TRBV10-3
clone size: -
J gene: TRBJ1-1
CDR3 protein: AISPRVLVGTEAF

CDR3 length: 13
D gene: -
V gene: TRBV5-4
clone size: -
J gene: TRBJ2-5
CDR3 protein: ASSRRARSQETQY

CDR3 length: 9
D gene: -
V gene: TRBV20-1
clone size: -
J gene: TRBJ2-1
CDR3 protein: SAPRPGPQF

CDR3 length: 12
D gene: TRBD2
V gene: TRBV5-4
clone size: -
J gene: TRBJ2-7
CDR3 protein: ASSLSSGRDEQY

CDR3 length: 13
D gene: -
V gene: TRBV4-1
clone size: many
J gene: TRBJ2-7
CDR3 protein: ASSQAVSRRYEQY

CDR3 length: 11
D gene: TRBD1
V gene: TRBV29-1
clone size: few
J gene: TRBJ2-2
CDR3 protein: SAGDRYTGELF

CDR3 length: 13
D gene: -
V gene: TRBV30
clone size: -
J gene: TRBJ2-1
CDR3 protein: AWSVLTSSYNEQF

CDR3 length: 10
D gene: -
V gene: TRBV2
clone size: -
J gene: TRBJ2-1
CDR3 protein: ASTNPGQGKF

CDR3 length: 13
D gene: TRBD1
V gene: TRBV9
clone size: few
J gene: TRBJ1-5
CDR3 protein: ASSSEPGQGQPQH

CDR3 length: 12
D gene: TRBD1
V gene: TRBV5-8
clone size: -
J gene: TRBJ1-3
CDR3 protein: ASSPGQSGNTIY

CDR3 length: 13
D gene: -
V gene: TRBV18
clone size: -
J gene: TRBJ2-5
CDR3 protein: ASSPPGQGGETQY

CDR3 length: 14
D gene: TRBD1
V gene: TRBV4-3
clone size: -
J gene: TRBJ2-5
CDR3 protein: ASSRAAGTGGETQY

CDR3 length: 12
D gene: TRBD1
V gene: TRBV28
clone size: -
J gene: TRBJ2-7
CDR3 protein: ASRLGQSSYEQY